A selection of T cell receptor beta chains follows, all from one sample in a study of T-cell memory formation after mild COVID-19. TCRdb re-called the 5' RACE reads through MiXCR, storing one row per CDR3 protein. The data show 80,000 to 95,000 distinct CDR3 sequences, 20% to 25% seen once. What was sequenced was PBMCs or a T cell subset sorted from them (not recorded which). The receptors derive from a man aged 18 to 29 who had mild COVID-19 (a few samples of this study predate the infection). Cell type and time point are not known. The CDR3 runs from the conserved cysteine through the conserved F or W. The order of the fields is V gene, D gene, J gene, clone size, CDR3 protein, CDR3 DNA. The D gene is left open where the match is weak. The size of a clone is reported for some rows only, either as once, few or many, or as a class for expanded clones.

v_call: TRBV7-2
d_call: NA
j_call: TRBJ2-5
clone_size: few
cdr3_aa: CASSPPGWGIGETQYF
cdr3_nt: TGTGCCAGCAGCCCCCCGGGGTGGGGGATCGGAGAGACCCAGTACTTC

v_call: TRBV20-1
d_call: TRBD2
j_call: TRBJ2-1
clone_size: NA
cdr3_aa: CSARESGSSYNEQFF
cdr3_nt: TGCAGTGCTAGGGAGAGCGGGAGCTCCTACAATGAGCAGTTCTTC

v_call: TRBV7-2
d_call: NA
j_call: TRBJ2-5
clone_size: NA
cdr3_aa: CASSLVLETQYF
cdr3_nt: TGTGCCAGCAGCTTAGTGTTAGAGACCCAGTACTTC

v_call: TRBV4-3
d_call: NA
j_call: TRBJ1-1
clone_size: NA
cdr3_aa: CASSQGMNTEAFF
cdr3_nt: TGCGCCAGCAGCCAGGGGATGAACACTGAAGCTTTCTTT

v_call: TRBV6-5
d_call: NA
j_call: TRBJ2-7
clone_size: NA
cdr3_aa: CASSYSRATYEQYF
cdr3_nt: TGTGCCAGCAGTTACTCTCGGGCTACCTACGAGCAGTACTTC

v_call: TRBV7-8
d_call: TRBD2
j_call: TRBJ2-5
clone_size: few
cdr3_aa: CASSFWGGETQYF
cdr3_nt: TGTGCCAGCAGCTTCTGGGGAGGGGAGACCCAGTACTTC

v_call: TRBV12-3/TRBV12-4
d_call: NA
j_call: TRBJ2-3
clone_size: NA
cdr3_aa: CASSLPSQVPLF
cdr3_nt: TGTGCCAGCAGTTTACCGTCCCAGGTCCCCCTATTT

v_call: TRBV6-5
d_call: TRBD2
j_call: TRBJ2-3
clone_size: NA
cdr3_aa: CASSFSGGAADTQYF
cdr3_nt: TGTGCCAGCAGCTTTAGCGGGGGGGCGGCAGATACGCAGTATTTT

v_call: TRBV28
d_call: TRBD1
j_call: TRBJ2-1
clone_size: NA
cdr3_aa: CASSPPRDSHNEQFF
cdr3_nt: TGTGCCAGCAGTCCCCCTCGGGACAGCCACAATGAGCAGTTCTTC

v_call: TRBV29-1
d_call: NA
j_call: TRBJ2-1
clone_size: NA
cdr3_aa: CSVEDEARRAVYNEQFF
cdr3_nt: TGCAGCGTTGAAGATGAGGCCCGAAGGGCGGTTTACAATGAGCAGTTCTTC

v_call: TRBV10-3
d_call: NA
j_call: TRBJ2-3
clone_size: few
cdr3_aa: CAISESLLGSTDTQYF
cdr3_nt: TGTGCCATCAGTGAGTCTCTCCTGGGTAGCACAGATACGCAGTATTTT

v_call: TRBV29-1
d_call: NA
j_call: TRBJ1-6
clone_size: many
cdr3_aa: CSVEVAGGSPLHF
cdr3_nt: TGCAGCGTTGAGGTCGCCGGGGGTTCACCCCTCCACTTT

v_call: TRBV20-1
d_call: TRBD1
j_call: TRBJ1-5
clone_size: few
cdr3_aa: CSARIPGQSQHQHF
cdr3_nt: TGCAGTGCTCGAATTCCGGGACAGAGTCAGCACCAGCATTTT

v_call: TRBV5-1
d_call: NA
j_call: TRBJ2-2
clone_size: few
cdr3_aa: CASSLSRGNTGELFF
cdr3_nt: TGCGCCAGCAGCTTATCGAGGGGAAACACCGGGGAGCTGTTTTTT

v_call: TRBV12-3/TRBV12-4
d_call: NA
j_call: TRBJ2-2
clone_size: few
cdr3_aa: CASSFVANTGELFF
cdr3_nt: TGTGCCAGCAGTTTTGTTGCGAACACCGGGGAGCTGTTTTTT

v_call: TRBV12-3/TRBV12-4
d_call: NA
j_call: TRBJ2-7
clone_size: few
cdr3_aa: CASSLLFYEQYF
cdr3_nt: TGTGCCAGCAGCCTCCTGTTCTACGAGCAGTACTTC

v_call: TRBV12-3/TRBV12-4
d_call: NA
j_call: TRBJ2-1
clone_size: NA
cdr3_aa: CASSLNRQNEQFF
cdr3_nt: TGTGCCAGCAGTTTAAACAGGCAGAATGAGCAGTTCTTC

v_call: TRBV7-2
d_call: TRBD2
j_call: TRBJ2-1
clone_size: NA
cdr3_aa: CASSFASGDNEQFF
cdr3_nt: TGTGCCAGCAGCTTTGCTAGCGGGGACAATGAGCAGTTCTTC

v_call: TRBV5-1
d_call: NA
j_call: TRBJ2-1
clone_size: NA
cdr3_aa: CASSLTVRDNEQFF
cdr3_nt: TGCGCCAGCAGCTTGACGGTTAGGGACAATGAGCAGTTCTTC

v_call: TRBV9
d_call: NA
j_call: TRBJ2-6
clone_size: NA
cdr3_aa: CASSPQLTGISGANVLTF
cdr3_nt: TGTGCCAGCAGCCCTCAATTGACAGGTATCTCTGGGGCCAACGTCCTGACTTTC

v_call: TRBV20-1
d_call: NA
j_call: TRBJ1-6
clone_size: NA
cdr3_aa: CSARDQESSPLHF
cdr3_nt: TGCAGTGCTAGAGATCAGGAGAGCTCACCCCTCCACTTT

v_call: TRBV7-3
d_call: TRBD1
j_call: TRBJ2-2
clone_size: NA
cdr3_aa: CASSRDRGGTGELFF
cdr3_nt: TGTGCCAGCAGCCGGGACAGGGGAGGGACCGGGGAGCTGTTTTTT

v_call: TRBV9
d_call: TRBD1
j_call: TRBJ1-1
clone_size: NA
cdr3_aa: CASSAGQGDTEAFF
cdr3_nt: TGTGCCAGCAGCGCGGGACAGGGGGACACTGAAGCTTTCTTT

v_call: TRBV4-3
d_call: NA
j_call: TRBJ2-7
clone_size: NA
cdr3_aa: CASSQAMDSSYEQYF
cdr3_nt: TGCGCCAGCAGCCAAGCGATGGACAGTTCCTACGAGCAGTACTTC

v_call: TRBV24-1
d_call: NA
j_call: TRBJ1-1
clone_size: many
cdr3_aa: CATSQGEVTEAFF
cdr3_nt: TGTGCCACCAGCCAGGGTGAAGTGACTGAAGCTTTCTTT

v_call: TRBV6-5
d_call: NA
j_call: TRBJ1-1
clone_size: few
cdr3_aa: CASSYSGEGTEAFF
cdr3_nt: TGTGCCAGCAGTTACTCGGGGGAGGGGACTGAAGCTTTCTTT

v_call: TRBV5-5
d_call: NA
j_call: TRBJ2-5
clone_size: NA
cdr3_aa: CASSFGSRVGIILETQYF
cdr3_nt: TGTGCCAGCAGCTTCGGAAGCAGGGTCGGAATTATCTTAGAGACCCAGTACTTC

v_call: TRBV15
d_call: TRBD2
j_call: TRBJ2-3
clone_size: NA
cdr3_aa: CATSSGLAGVDTQYF
cdr3_nt: TGTGCCACCAGCAGCGGACTAGCGGGGGTAGATACGCAGTATTTT

v_call: TRBV4-3
d_call: TRBD1
j_call: TRBJ2-2
clone_size: NA
cdr3_aa: CASSLDRGDTGELFF
cdr3_nt: TGCGCCAGCAGCCTCGACAGGGGAGACACCGGGGAGCTGTTTTTT

v_call: TRBV7-9
d_call: TRBD2
j_call: TRBJ2-1
clone_size: NA
cdr3_aa: CASSSGGGHEQFF
cdr3_nt: TGTGCCAGCAGCTCCGGCGGGGGGCATGAGCAGTTCTTC

v_call: TRBV29-1
d_call: TRBD1
j_call: TRBJ1-2
clone_size: NA
cdr3_aa: CSATSGLQGANYYGYTF
cdr3_nt: TGCAGCGCTACGTCGGGACTTCAGGGGGCCAACTACTATGGCTACACCTTC

v_call: TRBV12-3/TRBV12-4
d_call: NA
j_call: TRBJ2-2
clone_size: NA
cdr3_aa: CASSTSRANTGELFF
cdr3_nt: TGTGCCAGCAGTACTAGCAGAGCGAACACCGGGGAGCTGTTTTTT

v_call: TRBV7-2
d_call: NA
j_call: TRBJ2-7
clone_size: few
cdr3_aa: CASSLLGGTYEQYF
cdr3_nt: TGTGCCAGCAGCTTATTGGGCGGTACCTACGAGCAGTACTTC

v_call: TRBV6-5
d_call: TRBD2
j_call: TRBJ2-4
clone_size: NA
cdr3_aa: CASRKDVSVAGGIQYF
cdr3_nt: TGTGCCAGCAGAAAAGACGTAAGCGTGGCGGGAGGCATTCAGTACTTC

v_call: TRBV10-1
d_call: NA
j_call: TRBJ2-5
clone_size: few
cdr3_aa: CASSSDSQETQYF
cdr3_nt: TGCGCCAGCAGCTCCGACAGCCAAGAGACCCAGTACTTC

v_call: TRBV13
d_call: NA
j_call: TRBJ1-1
clone_size: few
cdr3_aa: CASSLESRYTEAFF
cdr3_nt: TGTGCCAGCAGCTTAGAGTCGCGATATACTGAAGCTTTCTTT

v_call: TRBV4-3
d_call: NA
j_call: TRBJ2-2
clone_size: NA
cdr3_aa: CASQWQWRFGGPGELFF
cdr3_nt: TGCGCCAGCCAGTGGCAGTGGCGTTTTGGGGGACCCGGGGAGCTGTTTTTT

v_call: TRBV2
d_call: TRBD2
j_call: TRBJ2-5
clone_size: once
cdr3_aa: CASRPGTTLQETQYF
cdr3_nt: TGTGCCAGCAGGCCGGGGACTACTCTTCAAGAGACCCAGTACTTC

v_call: TRBV7-2
d_call: NA
j_call: TRBJ1-1
clone_size: once
cdr3_aa: CASRLTGNTEAFF
cdr3_nt: TGTGCCAGCAGACTGACAGGGAACACTGAAGCTTTCTTT

v_call: TRBV11-3
d_call: NA
j_call: TRBJ2-2
clone_size: NA
cdr3_aa: CASSSRQTGSTGELFF
cdr3_nt: TGTGCCAGCAGCTCCAGACAGACGGGAAGCACCGGGGAGCTGTTTTTT

v_call: TRBV7-6
d_call: TRBD1
j_call: TRBJ2-7
clone_size: few
cdr3_aa: CASSFRDRPVEQYF
cdr3_nt: TGTGCCAGCAGCTTCCGGGACAGGCCTGTCGAGCAGTACTTC

v_call: TRBV4-1
d_call: NA
j_call: TRBJ1-6
clone_size: few
cdr3_aa: CASSQADRGNSPLHF
cdr3_nt: TGCGCCAGCAGCCAGGCGGACCGAGGGAATTCACCCCTCCACTTT

v_call: TRBV12-3/TRBV12-4
d_call: NA
j_call: TRBJ2-1
clone_size: NA
cdr3_aa: CASSLSDEQFF
cdr3_nt: TGTGCCAGCAGTTTAAGCGATGAGCAGTTCTTC

v_call: TRBV27
d_call: TRBD1
j_call: TRBJ2-1
clone_size: many
cdr3_aa: CASSPGTGYNEQFF
cdr3_nt: TGTGCCAGCAGTCCCGGGACAGGGTACAATGAGCAGTTCTTC

v_call: TRBV7-8
d_call: NA
j_call: TRBJ2-2
clone_size: NA
cdr3_aa: CASRSGQYTGELFF
cdr3_nt: TGTGCCAGCAGGTCGGGGCAGTACACCGGGGAGCTGTTTTTT

v_call: TRBV29-1
d_call: TRBD1
j_call: TRBJ2-3
clone_size: NA
cdr3_aa: CSVEGTGDTDTQYF
cdr3_nt: TGCAGCGTTGAAGGGACAGGGGACACAGATACGCAGTATTTT

v_call: TRBV7-2
d_call: NA
j_call: TRBJ2-6
clone_size: NA
cdr3_aa: CASSLGPTITNVLTF
cdr3_nt: TGTGCCAGCAGCTTAGGGCCGACAATTACCAACGTCCTGACTTTC

v_call: TRBV11-2
d_call: TRBD2
j_call: TRBJ2-1
clone_size: NA
cdr3_aa: CAINRLADEQFF
cdr3_nt: TGTGCCATAAACAGACTAGCCGATGAGCAGTTCTTC